The 28 T cell receptor beta chains reported below all come from one sample, sequenced in a study of Graves' ophthalmopathy and Graves' hyperthyroidism. RNA transcripts yielded amplified TCR beta CDR3 regions. RT-PCR was first run with HTBI primers, then multiplex PCR in a second round. TCRdb reprocessed the multiplex PCR reads with MiXCR, giving one entry per CDR3 protein. The sample has around 470,000 distinct CDR3 sequences; 13% to 15% are singletons. Source material: blood. The receptors come from a woman in her twenties or thirties with Graves' ophthalmopathy.

Many counts were recorded for this clonotype. The chain employs TRBV7-6 and TRBJ2-5; D not certain. Trimming shortened V by 5 bases and J by 2 bases, and 9 bases separated the two germline ends. Germline V gene lookup returns CDR1 SGHVS and CDR2 FNYEAQ. The CDR3 has 13 amino acids. The CDR3 DNA follows: TGTGCCAGCAGCCGGTCCATACAAGAGACCCAGTACTTC. It yields the protein CASSRSIQETQYF.

This clonotype occurred many times. The chain uses TRBV27 and TRBJ2-3, with 8 bases identical to TRBD1. The CDR3 spans 14 residues. Germline values: CDR1 MNHEY, CDR2 SMNVEV (reference sequence). J gave up 4 bases and V 5 bases, and 5 bases lay outside the gene matches. The CDR3 DNA is TGTGCCAGCAGTAGGACAGGGTTGGCAGATACGCAGTATTTT. It encodes CASSRTGLADTQYF.

The chain couples TRBV30 to TRBJ2-3, with 12 bases identical to TRBD2. With V trimmed by 8 bases and J by 0 bases, 0 bases remained unmatched. Germline CDR1 GTSNPN, CDR2 SVGIG (reference sequence). This CDR3 comprises 13 residues. As DNA, the CDR3 is TGTGCCGGGACTAGCGGGAGCACAGATACGCAGTATTTT. Residues: CAGTSGSTDTQYF.

At least ten counts were recorded for this clonotype. The chain recombines TRBV25-1 with TRBJ2-3; TRBD2 might be the D (6 bases). The germline V gene has CDR1 MGHDK and CDR2 SYGVNS. V gave up 11 bases and J gave up 0 bases, with 9 bases separating them. CDR3 length: 12 residues. DNA for the CDR3: TGTGCCGCGGGGCGTAGCACAGATACGCAGTATTTT. It codes for CAAGRSTDTQYF.

This clonotype was found many times. V is TRBV5-1 and J is TRBJ2-7; 10 bases fit TRBD2. Looked up from germline, CDR1 is SGHRS and CDR2 is YFSETQ. J gave up 3 bases and V 2 bases, and 5 bases lay outside the gene matches. CDR3 size: 15 residues. The CDR3 here is CASSFGSGRIYEQYF. CDR3 in DNA: TGCGCCAGCAGCTTCGGTAGCGGGAGGATCTACGAGCAGTACTTC. Full variable domain (remainder filled in from reference TRBV5-1 and TRBJ2-7): KAGVTQTPRYLIKTRGQQVTLSCSPISGHRSVSWYQQTPGQGLQFLFEYFSETQRNKGNFPGRFSGRQFSNSRSEMNVSTLELGDSALYLCASSFGSGRIYEQYFGPGTRLTVT.

This clonotype came up many times. The chain carries TRBV2 and TRBJ1-6; possibly TRBD1 for D (5 bases). Looked up from germline, CDR1 is SNHLY and CDR2 is FYNNEI. Trimming pared 4 bases from V and 4 bases from J, leaving 26 bases between. The CDR3 is 20 residues long. The CDR3 bases are TGTGCCAGCAGTGCCAGGATGGGACTTATATTCCCCGTTTATAATTCACCCCTCCACTTT. Translating it yields CASSARMGLIFPVYNSPLHF.

This clonotype was detected many times. The chain has TRBV12-3 or TRBV12-4 and TRBJ1-1; tentative D call: TRBD1 (6 bases). The CDR3 length is 14 residues. Trimming pared 7 bases from V and 4 bases from J, leaving 16 bases between. CDR3 region: CASKQSGGGTEAFF. The CDR3 DNA follows: TGTGCCAGCAAACAATCCGGGGGCGGCACTGAAGCTTTCTTT.

The V gene is TRBV12-3 or TRBV12-4, the J gene TRBJ1-2, with 10 bases aligning to TRBD1. The CDR3 totals 13 residues. V lost 6 bases, J lost 6 bases, and 4 bases stayed unmatched. The CDR3 DNA reads TGTGCCAGCAGCCGAGGGACAGGGGATGGCTACACCTTC. Residues: CASSRGTGDGYTF.

As for this clonotype: Being one base from a much bigger clone, this may be a read error. The chain employs TRBV2 and TRBJ1-3; weak D call: TRBD1 (6 bases). Germline V gene sequence: CDR1 SNHLY, CDR2 FYNNEI. The CDR3 is 14 amino acids. The CDR3 region is CVSIFRQAGNTIYF. DNA of the CDR3: TGTGTCAGCATCTTTCGACAGGCGGGAAACACCATATATTTT.

Ten or more counts support this clonotype. The J gene is TRBJ1-6, the V gene TRBV27; D might be TRBD1 (6 bases). CDR1 and CDR2 (germline): MNHEY, SMNVEV (reference sequence). This CDR3 is 14 amino acids long. V was clipped by 6 bases and J by 10 bases, with 16 bases between them. CDR3: CASSPGTPASPLHF. The CDR3 DNA reads as TGTGCCAGCAGCCCAGGGACACCAGCGTCACCCCTCCACTTT.

There are many counts of this clonotype. The genes are TRBV10-3 and TRBJ1-1; TRBD1 matches at 9 bases. The CDR3 spans 15 residues. The V gene's germline CDR1 is ENHRY and CDR2 SYGVKD. The V and J ends lost 3 bases and 3 bases, in that order; junction bases with no gene match: 5. CDR3 coding DNA: TGTGCCATCAGTGAACGGGACAGGGCGGACACTGAAGCTTTCTTT. Translated, it gives CAISERDRADTEAFF.

This clonotype was seen many times. The chain is built from TRBV12-3 or TRBV12-4 and TRBJ1-3; 8 bases align to TRBD1. The CDR3 runs 13 residues. V shed 8 bases, J shed 11 bases, and the junction held 11 bases outside the gene matches. The DNA of the CDR3 is TGTGCCAGCGGACCGGACAGGGCTCTCTCCATATATTTT. Translation: CASGPDRALSIYF.

The J gene is TRBJ1-2, the V gene TRBV27, with TRBD1 identical over 7 bases. Germline CDR1 MNHEY, CDR2 SMNVEV (reference sequence). This CDR3 comprises 13 residues. J gave up 7 bases and V 7 bases, and 9 bases lay outside the gene matches. The CDR3 nucleotides read TGTGCCAGCACCCCGTGGCAGGGGGGTGGCTACACCTTC. Encoded protein: CASTPWQGGGYTF.

This clonotype was counted at least ten times. This chain joins TRBV5-6 and TRBJ2-5; TRBD1 is a possible D gene (6 bases). The CDR3 consists of 14 residues. V lost 4 bases and J lost 2, with 12 bases in between. Germline V gene data show CDR1 as SGHDT and CDR2 as YYEEEE. CDR3 nucleotides: TGTGCCAGCAGCCCGGGGCAGGGGCAAGAGACCCAGTACTTC. Protein sequence: CASSPGQGQETQYF.

This clonotype showed up many times. The chain is built from TRBV24-1 and TRBJ2-7; 9 bases line up with TRBD1. V was clipped by 4 bases and J by 5 bases; unmatched bases: 8. Germline loops: CDR1 KGHDR, CDR2 SFDVKD. This CDR3 has 15 amino acids. CDR3 in amino acids: CATSDPRDRVDEQYF. In nucleotides, the CDR3 is TGTGCCACCAGTGACCCCCGGGACAGGGTCGACGAGCAGTACTTC.

Points on this clonotype: A much larger clone lies one base from this, so it may be a read error. The chain combines TRBV2 with TRBJ1-5; a possible D gene is TRBD1 (6 bases). The CDR3 is made up of 16 amino acids. V was trimmed by 8 bases and J by 1 base, leaving 18 bases between them. The germline CDR1 and CDR2 sequences are SNHLY and FYNNEI. CDR3 region: CASELGGAGSNQPQHF. The CDR3 DNA is TGTGCCAGCGAACTGGGGGGCGCCGGGAGCAATCAGCCCCAGCATTTT.

On this clonotype itself: The CDR3 does not end in the conserved phenylalanine or tryptophan, so this is likely a read error. The chain is built from TRBV15 and TRBJ1-5; 8 nucleotides agree with TRBD1. The germline CDR1 and CDR2 sequences are LNHNV and YYDKDF (reference sequence). Germline trimming cut 3 bases from V and 4 bases from J; bases unmatched to any gene: 2. This CDR3 spans 14 amino acids. Written as DNA, the CDR3 is TGTGCCACCAGCAGTAGGACAGGGAATCAGCCCCAGCATTAT. This sequence encodes CATSSRTGNQPQHY.

This clonotype was counted ten times or more. This sequence joins TRBV7-6 and TRBJ2-7; a possible D gene is TRBD2 (6 bases). The CDR3 totals 14 residues. V dropped 5 bases and J dropped 0 bases, with 11 bases sitting between them. Germline V lookup: CDR1 SGHVS, CDR2 FNYEAQ. In DNA, the CDR3 is TGTGCCAGCAGCCCTGCGGGGCCCTCCTACGAGCAGTACTTC. This translates into CASSPAGPSYEQYF. Using reference TRBV7-6 and TRBJ2-7 for the parts outside the CDR3, the full variable domain is GAGVSQSPRYKVTKRGQDVALRCDPISGHVSLYWYRQALGQGPEFLTYFNYEAQQDKSGLPNDRFSAERPEGSISTLTIQRTEQRDSAMYRCASSPAGPSYEQYFGPGTRLTVT.

A remark on this clonotype: This sequence may be a read error, since a much larger clone differs from it by one base. Because it lacks the conserved phenylalanine or tryptophan at the end, this CDR3 is likely a read error. The chain recombines TRBV6-1 with TRBJ2-2, with D possibly TRBD2 on 6 matching bases. Germline V gives CDR1 MNHNS, CDR2 SASEGT. V was cut by 7 bases and J by 6 bases, with 12 bases left in between. This CDR3 contains 13 residues. CDR3 in amino acids: CASTVSGAGELFY. Here the CDR3 DNA reads TGTGCCAGCACCGTATCGGGGGCCGGGGAGCTGTTTTAT.

The rearrangement links TRBV20-1 to TRBJ2-7; D is perhaps TRBD1 or TRBD2 (5 bases each). The CDR3 covers 12 residues. V lost 0 bases to trimming and J lost 4 bases, with 7 bases between them. CDR1 DFQATT and CDR2 SNEGSKA come from the germline V gene (reference sequence). CDR3 coding DNA: TGCAGTGCTAGAGAGGGGGAATACGAGCAGTACTTC. This gives the protein CSAREGEYEQYF.

The sample holds many counts of this clonotype. The V and J genes are TRBV27 and TRBJ1-1, with D unresolved. V dropped 2 bases and J dropped 7 bases, with 14 bases sitting between them. The CDR3 length is 14 residues. Germline values: CDR1 MNHEY, CDR2 SMNVEV (reference sequence). The CDR3 sequence is CASSLAAGPDEAFF. CDR3 nucleotides: TGTGCCAGCAGTTTAGCAGCAGGACCCGATGAAGCTTTCTTT.

Ten or more counts support this clonotype. This sequence joins TRBV2 and TRBJ1-1; 7 nucleotides line up with TRBD1. V lost 4 bases to trimming and J lost 4 bases; unmatched junction nucleotides: 3. CDR1 and CDR2 (germline): SNHLY, FYNNEI. The CDR3 has 13 residues. CDR3 bases: TGTGCCAGCAGTGGTCCAGGGGGCACTGAAGCTTTCTTT. Its translation is CASSGPGGTEAFF.

This clonotype was observed many times. This sequence joins TRBV20-1 and TRBJ1-1; no clear D gene. CDR3 length: 11 residues. Germline loops: CDR1 DFQATT, CDR2 SNEGSKA (reference sequence). V was trimmed by 5 bases and J by 3 bases, leaving 7 bases between them. Here the CDR3 DNA reads TGCAGTGCTCCTGACTACACTGAAGCTTTCTTT. Protein: CSAPDYTEAFF.

The genes are TRBV6-2 or TRBV6-3 and TRBJ2-5; 9 nucleotides match TRBD1. The CDR3 covers 15 residues. Trimming at V came to 2 bases and at J to 6 bases, leaving 7 bases not matched to a gene. The germline V gene has CDR1 MNHEY and CDR2 SVGEGT. The CDR3 is CASSYPGTGRQTQYF. In DNA, the CDR3 is TGTGCCAGCAGTTACCCCGGGACAGGGAGACAGACCCAGTACTTC.

This clonotype was counted many times. The chain uses TRBV12-5 and TRBJ2-4, with a tentative D call TRBD2 (6 bases). The CDR3 is 17 residues long. From germline, CDR1 is LGHNT and CDR2 FRNRAP. Trimming left V 1 base short and J 0 bases short, with 13 bases between. The CDR3 protein is CASGLDRGGLAKNIQYF. The CDR3 DNA sequence: TGTGCTAGTGGTTTGGACCGTGGAGGGCTAGCCAAAAACATTCAGTACTTC.

This clonotype was counted many times. The rearrangement uses TRBV3-1 and TRBJ2-5; 9 positions agree with TRBD2. Germline CDR1 LGHDT, CDR2 YNNKEL (reference sequence). The V segment lost 3 bases and the J segment 5 bases; nucleotides outside the gene matches: 13. The CDR3 consists of 17 residues. This chain's CDR3 is CASSQGIAAGGSETQYF. CDR3 DNA: TGTGCCAGCAGCCAGGGTATCGCAGCGGGGGGATCCGAGACCCAGTACTTC.

This clonotype was observed many times. The chain links TRBV7-9 to TRBJ1-1; no clear D. CDR1 and CDR2 from the germline V gene are SEHNR and FQNEAQ (reference sequence). Trimming left V 5 bases short and J 4 bases short, with 14 bases between. The CDR3 is 14 residues long. CDR3 DNA: TGTGCCAGCAGCAAGCCCGTGCTGGGCACTGAAGCTTTCTTT. Translated: CASSKPVLGTEAFF. The whole variable domain, remainder taken from reference TRBV7-9 and TRBJ1-1, is DTGVSQNPRHKITKRGQNVTFRCDPISEHNRLYWYRQTLGQGPEFLTYFQNEAQLEKSRLLSDRFSAERPKGSFSTLEIQRTEQGDSAMYLCASSKPVLGTEAFFGQGTRLTVV.

Remarks on this clonotype: Just one base apart from a much larger clone, this may be a read error. The CDR3 ends on some other residue instead of the conserved phenylalanine or tryptophan, so this is likely a read error. The limits of the CDR3 on the DNA are not certain, so only TCRdb's listed CDR3 is given. This chain joins TRBV29-1 and TRBJ1-2; no DNA check was done on the table's D call, TRBD1. Germline V gives CDR1 SQVTM, CDR2 ANQGSEA. The CDR3 is made up of 10 amino acids, end residues included. The CDR3 spells CSVEEGGQSV.